This entry describes one TCR beta chain. These data originate in a study of blood T cell repertoires in COVID-19. The overall study: Samples came from the United States, Italy and Spain, spanning acute and convalescent COVID-19. T cells, B-cell-depleted T cells, or PBMCs provided the cDNA or gDNA that served as material.

Original processing notes: Reference gene primer amplification in the assay estimated nucleated cell counts. Sequencing used immunoSEQ multiplex PCR; TCRdb keeps in-frame clones, though not all of them. V and J calls and clone size are given by that table; D and trimming were obtained from the DNA. The sample yields approximately 170,000 clones, 80% to 85% seen once. Deletions cut 3 bases from V and 7 bases from J, with 10 bases between. The CDR3 runs 13 residues. Germline CDR1 WSHSY, CDR2 SAAADI. The chain is built from TRBV10-2 and TRBJ1-5, with D unresolved. This TCR was recovered from a human donor with acute or convalescent COVID-19. The donor label of this sample is uncertain. The sequencing input was peripheral blood. CDR3 region: CASSETAGQPQHF. Written as DNA, the CDR3 is TGCGCCAGCAGTGAAACAGCCGGCCAGCCCCAGCATTTT.